Included here is one T cell receptor (beta chain) sequence, with context. This sample is drawn from a study of blood T cell repertoires in COVID-19. Study as a whole: T cells, B-cell-depleted T cells, or PBMCs provided the cDNA or gDNA that served as material.

Unmatched junction bases numbered 9, after V lost 1 base and J lost 8 bases. Germline V gene data show CDR1 as LGHDT and CDR2 as YNNKEL (reference sequence). The CDR3 loop spans 16 amino acids. Authors' methods: Amplification with reference gene primers provided the estimates of nucleated cell counts. The protocol was immunoSEQ multiplex PCR, while the TCRdb copy is restricted to in-frame clones and leaves out a portion. V and J calls and clone size are copied from that table; D and trimming were computed from the DNA. The sample shows around 200,000 clones, roughly 84% of them seen only once. Sequencing was carried out using peripheral blood. This sequence was found in a man aged 40-49 years with active or convalescent COVID-19. The rearrangement joins TRBV3-1 (or the pseudogene TRBV3-2) to TRBJ2-4, with 9 bases fitting TRBD1. Written as DNA, the CDR3 is TGTGCCAGCAGCCAAGGAGGGGACAGGGCACGGGACATTCAGTACTTC. This codes for CASSQGGDRARDIQYF.